The 7 T cell receptor beta chains below come from one sample, sequenced in a study of blood T cell repertoires in COVID-19. Here immunoSEQ multiplex PCR was the method, and the copy in TCRdb shows in-frame clones only, minus some. The sample comprises about 200,000 clones, roughly 90% of which are singletons, and about 7% rests with the top ten. The sequenced material came from peripheral blood. These receptors were taken from a man aged 40-50 years with acute or convalescent COVID-19.

The rearrangement joins TRBV4-3 to TRBJ1-1, with D perhaps TRBD1 (6 bases). Germline V gives CDR1 LGHNA, CDR2 YSLEER. V dropped 3 bases and J dropped 1 base, with 12 bases sitting between them. The CDR3 consists of 15 residues. The CDR3 DNA reads as TGCGCCAGCAGCCAGGAAAGGACAGCGAACACTGAAGCTTTCTTT. It encodes CASSQERTANTEAFF.

The chain employs TRBV5-1 and TRBJ2-5, with 10 bases identical to TRBD2. The length of the CDR3 is 16 residues. Trimming removed 0 bases from V and 5 bases from J; junction bases left unmatched: 7. The germline V gene encodes CDR1 SGHRS and CDR2 YFSETQ. The CDR3 reads CASSLAPSGGSETQYF. For the CDR3, the DNA is TGCGCCAGCAGCTTGGCCCCTAGCGGGGGATCGGAGACCCAGTACTTC.

The chain joins TRBV7-2 to TRBJ2-1; 9 bases align to TRBD1. Germline CDR1 SGHTA, CDR2 FQGNSA. This CDR3 contains 13 residues. Germline trimming cut 5 bases from V and 7 bases from J; bases unmatched to any gene: 3. CDR3 sequence (DNA): TGTGCCAGCAGCCAGACAGGGGGAAATGAGCAGTTCTTC. Residues: CASSQTGGNEQFF.

The genes are TRBV29-1 and TRBJ2-5, with 7 bases matching TRBD2. With V trimmed by 4 bases and J by 5 bases, 4 bases remained unmatched. The CDR3 is 12 residues long. From germline, CDR1 is SQVTM and CDR2 ANQGSEA. The CDR3 nucleotides are TGCAGCGTTGGGGAGGGTGGGGAGACCCAGTACTTC. This encodes CSVGEGGETQYF.

This clone was observed once. The J gene is TRBJ2-7, the V gene TRBV7-2; TRBD1 matches at 10 bases. CDR1 and CDR2 from the germline V gene are SGHTA and FQGNSA. There are 14 residues in the CDR3. Germline trimming cut 1 base from V and 6 bases from J; bases unmatched to any gene: 3. The CDR3 here is CASSLERDRGEQYF. CDR3 in DNA: TGTGCCAGCAGCTTAGAAAGGGACAGGGGCGAGCAGTACTTC.

The chain is built from TRBV9 and TRBJ2-3, with 7 positions matching TRBD1. Germline trimming cut 4 bases from V and 2 bases from J; bases unmatched to any gene: 10. Germline lookup yields CDR1 SGDLS and CDR2 YYNGEE. The CDR3 is made up of 16 amino acids. The chain's CDR3 is CASSTRGQASTDTQYF. DNA of the CDR3: TGTGCCAGCAGCACCCGAGGACAGGCATCCACAGATACGCAGTATTTT.

The chain recombines TRBV4-2 with TRBJ1-1; D is perhaps TRBD1 (5 bases). Germline-derived CDR1 and CDR2 are LGHNA and YNFKEQ. Trimming pared 5 bases from V and 3 bases from J, leaving 10 bases between. This CDR3 has 13 residues. The DNA of the CDR3 is TGTGCCAGCAGCTATCAGGGTGACACTGAAGCTTTCTTT. Translating it yields CASSYQGDTEAFF.